Listed below are T cell receptor beta chains from one sample, sequenced in a study of pediatric ulcerative colitis. TCRdb's table, derived via immunoSEQ multiplex PCR, lists solely in-frame clones and lacks some. The table has about 32,000 clones, around 82% seen once; the top ten hold 3.5% to 4.5%. Input material: blood. The source is a boy aged 5-17 years with severe ulcerative colitis. The CDR3 runs from the conserved cysteine through the conserved F or W. The order of the fields is J gene, D gene, clone size, V gene, CDR3 DNA, CDR3 protein. A D gene is named only where the DNA matches it firmly. Where a row states a size, it is once, few, many or the class of an expanded clone; other rows omit it.

TRBJ2-7,NA,NA,TRBV13,TGTGCCAGCAGCCCCGAGGGGTCCTACGAGCAGTACTTC,CASSPEGSYEQYF
TRBJ1-6,NA,few,TRBV7-9,TGTGCCAGCAGCCAGACGGGAAACTATAATTCACCCCTCCACTTT,CASSQTGNYNSPLHF
TRBJ1-2,NA,NA,TRBV7-8,TGTGCCAGCAGCTTAGTAGGAGAGAGCCTGGGCATCGGCTATGGCTACACCTTC,CASSLVGESLGIGYGYTF
TRBJ2-7,NA,once,TRBV6-5,TGTGCCAGCACCGAGAACGGAGGGGCCTACGAGCAGTACTTC,CASTENGGAYEQYF
TRBJ1-2,NA,NA,TRBV4-1,TGCGCCAGCAGCCAAGCCCCGGGTGGGGGAAACTATGGCTACACCTTC,CASSQAPGGGNYGYTF
TRBJ2-2,TRBD2,NA,TRBV11-2,TGTGCCAGCAGCTTAGAGGGTCTAGCGGGGGGGATCACCGGGGAGCTGTTTTTT,CASSLEGLAGGITGELFF
TRBJ2-5,TRBD2,NA,TRBV13,TGTGCCAGCAGCGTATTACTAGCGGGGGCCCAAAAAGAGACCCAGTACTTC,CASSVLLAGAQKETQYF
TRBJ1-1,TRBD1,NA,TRBV7-9,TGTGCCAGCAGCTGGGACAGACGCATGAACACTGAAGCTTTCTTT,CASSWDRRMNTEAFF
TRBJ2-1,NA,NA,TRBV6-5,TGTGCCAGCAGGCCGGGCCCGTTCGTGGGGCAGTTCTTC,CASRPGPFVGQFF
TRBJ1-2,NA,NA,TRBV6-5,TGTGCCAGCAGACAATACTCTGGGTCGGACTATGGCTACACCTTC,CASRQYSGSDYGYTF
TRBJ1-1,NA,NA,TRBV27,TGTGCCAGCAGTTGGGCCCCCTCTCGGACATTTATATACACTGAAGCTTTCTTT,CASSWAPSRTFIYTEAFF
TRBJ2-5,NA,NA,TRBV7-9,TGTGCCAGCAGCGACCGTGGGGGCTCTGGGCAAGAGACCCAGTACTTC,CASSDRGGSGQETQYF
TRBJ2-5,TRBD2,NA,TRBV7-3,TGTGCCAGCAGCCTTTCCGGGGGGGCCTCGGGGACCCAGTACTTC,CASSLSGGASGTQYF
TRBJ2-3,NA,once,TRBV9,TGTGCCAGCAGCGATGCTTCTAGTGGGAGTAGGGGCACAGATACGCAGTATTTT,CASSDASSGSRGTDTQYF
TRBJ2-5,NA,NA,TRBV5-1,TGCGCCAGCAGCTTGGCCCACGGGGAGACCCAGTACTTC,CASSLAHGETQYF
TRBJ1-4,NA,NA,TRBV6-6,TGTGCCAGCAGTTACTCGAGGACTTCTGAAAAACTGTTTTTT,CASSYSRTSEKLFF
TRBJ1-2,NA,NA,TRBV5-6,TGTGCCAGCAGCTCCACGGAGGGAAGATTTAATGGCTACACCTTC,CASSSTEGRFNGYTF
TRBJ1-1,NA,NA,TRBV19,TGTGCCACCGAAACAGGGTGGGGAGTTACTGAAGCTTTCTTT,CATETGWGVTEAFF
TRBJ2-5,NA,once,TRBV7-9,TGTGCCAGCAGCTTAGACTCGCGGGAGACCCAGTACTTC,CASSLDSRETQYF
TRBJ1-2,NA,NA,TRBV5-5,TGTGCCAGCAGCTTGGGAGGGAACTATGGCTACACCTTC,CASSLGGNYGYTF
TRBJ1-1,NA,NA,TRBV7-2,TGTGCCAGCAGCTTAGTTGGGGACACTGAAGCTTTCTTT,CASSLVGDTEAFF
TRBJ1-1,TRBD1,NA,TRBV6-6,TGTGCCAGCAGACCCGGACAGGGAAAGAACACTGAAGCTTTCTTT,CASRPGQGKNTEAFF
TRBJ2-5,NA,once,TRBV11-2,TGTGCCAGCAGCCTCCATGGTGGTCGGTCTGTCGAGACCCAGTACTTC,CASSLHGGRSVETQYF
TRBJ2-7,TRBD1,NA,TRBV5-6,TGTGCCAGCAGAGACGACAGGGGGTACGAGCAGTACTTC,CASRDDRGYEQYF
TRBJ2-1,TRBD1,NA,TRBV27,TGTGCCAGCAGTTTCGACAGGGATCTTGGGTATGAGCAGTTCTTC,CASSFDRDLGYEQFF
TRBJ1-1,TRBD1,NA,TRBV2,TGTGCCAGCAGTGAAGCCCCGGGACAGGGTTTCATGAACACTGAAGCTTTCTTT,CASSEAPGQGFMNTEAFF
TRBJ1-1,NA,NA,TRBV19,TGTGCCAGTAGTAGCTACATGAACACTGAAGCTTTCTTT,CASSSYMNTEAFF
TRBJ2-5,TRBD1,NA,TRBV4-3,TGCGCCAGCAGCCATTCCGGGACAGGACCTCAGTACTTC,CASSHSGTGPQYF
TRBJ2-1,TRBD2,NA,TRBV27,TGTGCCAGCAGTTTATCGTTAGCGGGTGCCTACAATGAGCAGTTCTTC,CASSLSLAGAYNEQFF
TRBJ1-6,TRBD1,NA,TRBV6-5,TGTGCCACCGGACAGGGGAATTCACCCCTCCACTTT,CATGQGNSPLHF
TRBJ1-5,NA,once,TRBV30,TGTGCCTGGAGTGTGAGAGAGAATCAGCCCCAGCATTTT,CAWSVRENQPQHF
TRBJ1-1,NA,once,TRBV7-9,TGTGCCAGCAGCTTGATCAAGGGGGGAGAGACTGAAGCTTTCTTT,CASSLIKGGETEAFF